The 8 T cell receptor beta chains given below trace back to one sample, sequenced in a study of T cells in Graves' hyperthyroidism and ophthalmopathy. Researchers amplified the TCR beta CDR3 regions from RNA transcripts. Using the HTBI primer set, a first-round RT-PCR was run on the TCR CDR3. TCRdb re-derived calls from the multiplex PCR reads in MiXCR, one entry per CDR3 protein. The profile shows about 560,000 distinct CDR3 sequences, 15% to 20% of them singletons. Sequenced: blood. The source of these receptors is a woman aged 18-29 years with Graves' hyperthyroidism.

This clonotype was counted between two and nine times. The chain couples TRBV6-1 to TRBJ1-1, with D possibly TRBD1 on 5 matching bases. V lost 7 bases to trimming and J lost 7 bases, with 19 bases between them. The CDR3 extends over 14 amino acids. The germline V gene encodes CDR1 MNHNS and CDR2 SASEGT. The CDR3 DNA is TGTGCCAGCACCCAGGGATTGCGGAGGGGTGAAGCTTTCTTT. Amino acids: CASTQGLRRGEAFF.

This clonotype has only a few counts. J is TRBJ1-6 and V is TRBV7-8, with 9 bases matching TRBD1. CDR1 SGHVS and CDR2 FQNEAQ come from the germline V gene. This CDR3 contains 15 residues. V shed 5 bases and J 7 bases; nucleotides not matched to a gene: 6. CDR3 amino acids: CASSILTGGNSPLHF. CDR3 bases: TGTGCCAGCAGCATTCTGACAGGGGGGAATTCACCCCTCCACTTT. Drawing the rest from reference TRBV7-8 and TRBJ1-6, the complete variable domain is GAGVSQSPRYKVAKRGQDVALRCDPISGHVSLFWYQQALGQGPEFLTYFQNEAQLDKSGLPSDRFFAERPEGSVSTLKIQRTQQEDSAVYLCASSILTGGNSPLHFGNGTRLTVT.

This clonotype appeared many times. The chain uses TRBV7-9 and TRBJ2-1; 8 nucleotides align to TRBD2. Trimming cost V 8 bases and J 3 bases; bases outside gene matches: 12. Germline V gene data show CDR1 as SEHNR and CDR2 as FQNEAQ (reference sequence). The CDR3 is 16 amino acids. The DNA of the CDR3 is TGTGCCAGCGGTTTGGTCGGGGGGGTAAACTACAATGAGCAGTTCTTC. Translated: CASGLVGGVNYNEQFF.

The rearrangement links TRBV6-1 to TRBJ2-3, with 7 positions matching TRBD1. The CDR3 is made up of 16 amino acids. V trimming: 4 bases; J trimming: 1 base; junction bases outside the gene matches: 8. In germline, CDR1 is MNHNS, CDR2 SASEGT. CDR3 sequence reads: CASSVRQGRGTDTQYF. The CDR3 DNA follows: TGTGCCAGCAGTGTACGACAGGGCCGGGGCACAGATACGCAGTATTTT.

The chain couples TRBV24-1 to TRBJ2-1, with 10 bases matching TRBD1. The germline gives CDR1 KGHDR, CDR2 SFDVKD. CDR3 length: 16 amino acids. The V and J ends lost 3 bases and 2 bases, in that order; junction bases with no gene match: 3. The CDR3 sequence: CATSDETGGAYNEQFF. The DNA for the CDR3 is TGTGCCACCAGTGATGAGACAGGGGGCGCCTACAATGAGCAGTTCTTC.

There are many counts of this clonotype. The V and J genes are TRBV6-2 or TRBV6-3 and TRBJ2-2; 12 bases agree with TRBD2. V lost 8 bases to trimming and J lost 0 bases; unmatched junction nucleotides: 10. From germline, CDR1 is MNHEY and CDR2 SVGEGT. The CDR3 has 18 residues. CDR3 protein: CASAPGLAGLANTGELFF. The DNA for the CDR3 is TGTGCCAGCGCACCGGGACTAGCGGGCCTGGCGAACACCGGGGAGCTGTTTTTT.

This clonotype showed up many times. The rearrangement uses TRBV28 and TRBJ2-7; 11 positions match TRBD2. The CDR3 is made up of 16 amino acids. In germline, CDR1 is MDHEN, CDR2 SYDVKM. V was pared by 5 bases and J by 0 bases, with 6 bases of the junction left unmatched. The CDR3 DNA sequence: TGTGCCAGCAGTGCTACTAGCGGGAGCAGCTCCTACGAGCAGTACTTC. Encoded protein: CASSATSGSSSYEQYF.

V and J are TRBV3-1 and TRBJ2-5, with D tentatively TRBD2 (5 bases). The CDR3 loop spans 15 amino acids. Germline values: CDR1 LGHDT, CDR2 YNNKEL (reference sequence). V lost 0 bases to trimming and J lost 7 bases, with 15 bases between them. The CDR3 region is CASSQEASGGGTQYF. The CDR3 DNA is TGTGCCAGCAGCCAAGAAGCCAGCGGAGGAGGGACCCAGTACTTC.